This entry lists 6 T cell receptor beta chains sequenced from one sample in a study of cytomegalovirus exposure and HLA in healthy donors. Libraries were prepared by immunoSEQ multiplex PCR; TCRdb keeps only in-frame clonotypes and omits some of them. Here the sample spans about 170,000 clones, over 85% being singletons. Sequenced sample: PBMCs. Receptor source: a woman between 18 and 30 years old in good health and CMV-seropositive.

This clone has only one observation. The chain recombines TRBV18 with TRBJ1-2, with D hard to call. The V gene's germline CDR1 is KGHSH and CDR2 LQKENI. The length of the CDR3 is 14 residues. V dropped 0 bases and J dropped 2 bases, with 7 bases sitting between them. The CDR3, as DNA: TGTGCCAGCTCACCACCGACACAAAACTATGGCTACACCTTC. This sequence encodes CASSPPTQNYGYTF.

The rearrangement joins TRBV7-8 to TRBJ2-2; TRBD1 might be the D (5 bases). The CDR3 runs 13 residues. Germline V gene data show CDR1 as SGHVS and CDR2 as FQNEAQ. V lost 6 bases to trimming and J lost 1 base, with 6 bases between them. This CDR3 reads CASRTGNTGELFF. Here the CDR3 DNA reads TGTGCCAGCAGAACAGGGAACACCGGGGAGCTGTTTTTT.

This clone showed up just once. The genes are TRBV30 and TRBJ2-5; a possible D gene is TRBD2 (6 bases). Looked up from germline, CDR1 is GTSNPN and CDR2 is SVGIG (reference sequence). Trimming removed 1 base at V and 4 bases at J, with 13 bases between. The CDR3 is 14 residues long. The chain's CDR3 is CAWSGLGPPETQYF. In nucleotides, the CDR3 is TGTGCCTGGAGTGGACTAGGCCCTCCAGAGACCCAGTACTTC. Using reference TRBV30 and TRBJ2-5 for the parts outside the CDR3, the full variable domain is SQTIHQWPATLVQPVGSPLSLECTVEGTSNPNLYWYRQAAGRGLQLLFYSVGIGQISSEVPQNLSASRPQDRQFILSSKKLLLSDSGFYLCAWSGLGPPETQYFGPGTRLLVL.

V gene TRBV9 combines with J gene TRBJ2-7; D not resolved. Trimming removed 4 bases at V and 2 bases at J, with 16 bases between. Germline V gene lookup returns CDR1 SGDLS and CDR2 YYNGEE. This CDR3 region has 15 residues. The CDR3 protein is CASSLGRLEAYEQYF. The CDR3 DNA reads TGTGCCAGCAGCTTAGGACGGTTAGAGGCCTACGAGCAGTACTTC.

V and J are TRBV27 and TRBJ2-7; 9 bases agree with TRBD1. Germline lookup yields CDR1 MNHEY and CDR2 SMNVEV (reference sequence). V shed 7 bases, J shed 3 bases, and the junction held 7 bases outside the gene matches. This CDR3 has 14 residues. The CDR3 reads CASNSGTGRYEQYF. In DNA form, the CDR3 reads TGTGCCAGCAACTCCGGGACAGGGCGCTACGAGCAGTACTTC.

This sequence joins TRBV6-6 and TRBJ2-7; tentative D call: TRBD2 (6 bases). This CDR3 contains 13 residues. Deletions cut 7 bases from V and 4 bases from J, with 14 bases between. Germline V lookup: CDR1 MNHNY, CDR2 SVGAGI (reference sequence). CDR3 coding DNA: TGTGCCAGCACCATCAGAGGAGGGTACGAGCAGTACTTC. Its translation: CASTIRGGYEQYF.